These 22 T cell receptor beta chains were sequenced from one sample in a study of cytomegalovirus exposure and HLA in healthy donors. Primers for the PCR totalled 60 Vbeta and 13 Jbeta. Clones were sequenced by immunoSEQ multiplex PCR, and TCRdb holds only the in-frame ones, with some missing. The sample includes hundreds of thousands of clones, about three quarters seen only once; the top ten take around 1.7%. Sequencing input: PBMCs. The receptor set was obtained from a man younger than 35 in good health and CMV-seronegative.

This clone appeared a few times. J is TRBJ1-5 and V is TRBV5-6, with TRBD1 matching 8 bases. Germline V gene data show CDR1 as SGHDT and CDR2 as YYEEEE. The ends lost 6 bases at V and 2 bases at J; junction bases unmatched: 4. This CDR3 comprises 14 residues. The CDR3, as DNA: TGTGCCAGCACCTTACAGGGGGGCAATCAGCCCCAGCATTTT. Its protein product is CASTLQGGNQPQHF.

The rearrangement uses TRBV29-1 and TRBJ1-2; D gene unclear. Germline loops: CDR1 SQVTM, CDR2 ANQGSEA. V was cut by 8 bases and J by 6 bases, with 13 bases left in between. The CDR3 length is 11 residues. The CDR3 region is CSTPGLDGYTF. The CDR3 nucleotides are TGCAGCACGCCGGGTTTAGATGGCTACACCTTC.

The chain links TRBV28 to TRBJ2-5, with a tentative D call TRBD1 (5 bases). Germline V lookup: CDR1 MDHEN, CDR2 SYDVKM. This CDR3 has 14 residues. V was cut by 3 bases and J by 13 bases, with 21 bases left in between. CDR3 region: CASSLGRRVANRYF. The CDR3 region has the DNA TGTGCCAGCAGTTTGGGGCGAAGGGTGGCTAATCGGTACTTC.

The chain couples TRBV7-2 to TRBJ2-2; 7 bases map to TRBD2. Germline CDR1 SGHTA, CDR2 FQGNSA. This CDR3 is built from 16 residues. Trimming removed 5 bases from V and 5 bases from J; junction bases left unmatched: 11. The CDR3 nucleotides are TGTGCCAGCAGCCCTACCCCGGGAGGCCGGACCGGGGAGCTGTTTTTT. Translation gives CASSPTPGGRTGELFF.

The CDR3 protein is CATPKGHPTYEQYF. In nucleotides, the CDR3 is TGTGCCACCCCTAAGGGGCACCCAACCTACGAGCAGTACTTC. The J gene is TRBJ2-7, the V gene TRBV14; D is perhaps TRBD1 (5 bases). Germline CDR1 is SGHDN and CDR2 is FVKESK. The ends were cut back, 10 bases at V and 2 bases at J, with 18 bases in the middle. CDR3 length equals 14 residues.

A remark on this clone: Here the CDR3 omits its conserved ending phenylalanine or tryptophan, so a read error is the likely source. The chain carries TRBV4-3 and TRBJ1-2, with D hard to call. CDR1 is LGHNA and CDR2 is YSLEER in the germline V gene. Trimming shortened V by 0 bases and J by 3 bases, and 8 bases separated the two germline ends. This CDR3 has 14 residues. The CDR3 loop reads CASSQEPGYYGYTL. The CDR3 DNA reads as TGCGCCAGCAGCCAAGAGCCGGGGTACTATGGCTACACCCTC.

The gene calls are TRBV29-1 and TRBJ2-3, with D perhaps TRBD2 (5 bases). Germline assignment: CDR1 SQVTM and CDR2 ANQGSEA. V was pared by 5 bases and J by 1 base, with 10 bases between. CDR3 length equals 13 residues. CDR3 region: CSVQRVRTDTQYF. CDR3 nucleotide sequence: TGCAGCGTTCAGAGGGTTCGCACAGATACGCAGTATTTT.

The CDR3 spells CATGEDMSSYEQYF. The CDR3 bases are TGCGCCACCGGAGAGGATATGAGCTCCTACGAGCAGTACTTC. The chain has TRBV4-1 and TRBJ2-7; D ambiguous. Germline V lookup: CDR1 MGHRA, CDR2 YSYEKL. Trimming pared 10 bases from V and 0 bases from J, leaving 16 bases between. The CDR3 runs to 14 residues.

The chain is built from TRBV9 and TRBJ2-3; TRBD2 aligns across 9 bases. V trimming: 2 bases; J trimming: 9 bases; junction bases outside the gene matches: 16. Germline V CDR1 and CDR2: SGDLS, YYNGEE. The CDR3 sequence is 17 residues long. CDR3 amino acids: CASSVGGGAGFLVTQYF. In DNA form, the CDR3 reads TGTGCCAGCAGCGTGGGCGGGGGGGCCGGTTTTTTAGTCACGCAGTATTTT. The full variable domain, rest sourced from reference TRBV9 and TRBJ2-3, is DSGVTQTPKHLITATGQRVTLRCSPRSGDLSVYWYQQSLDQGLQFLIQYYNGEERAKGNILERFSAQQFPDLHSELNLSSLELGDSALYFCASSVGGGAGFLVTQYFGPGTRLTVL.

This chain uses TRBV9 with TRBJ1-5; 10 bases line up with TRBD1. The germline gives CDR1 SGDLS, CDR2 YYNGEE. Losses at the gene ends were 0 bases for V and 9 bases for J; bases not matched to a gene: 12. The CDR3 covers 17 residues. The CDR3 is CASSVAAGQGGIRPQHF. In nucleotides, the CDR3 is TGTGCCAGCAGCGTAGCCGCCGGACAGGGGGGGATCAGGCCCCAGCATTTT.

The chain employs TRBV5-4 and TRBJ1-1, with D perhaps TRBD1 (5 bases). The germline V and J ends were trimmed by 4 bases and 0 bases, with 16 bases remaining between them. In germline, CDR1 is SGHNT, CDR2 YYREEE (reference sequence). This CDR3 spans 16 amino acids. The CDR3 spells CASSPGGGGVNTEAFF. CDR3 sequence (DNA): TGTGCCAGCAGCCCCGGGGGAGGTGGCGTGAACACTGAAGCTTTCTTT.

The J gene is TRBJ1-4, the V gene TRBV11-2; D possibly corresponds to TRBD1 (6 bases). Trimming took off 3 bases at V and 6 bases at J, with 8 bases between the two ends. Germline V gives CDR1 SGHAT, CDR2 FQNNGV. The CDR3 runs to 13 residues. The CDR3: CASSFPGDEKLFF. The CDR3 bases are TGTGCCAGCAGCTTTCCAGGGGATGAAAAACTGTTTTTT.

The chain carries TRBV7-3 and TRBJ2-1; D not resolved. From germline, CDR1 is SGHTA and CDR2 FQGTGA. The CDR3 sequence is 15 residues long. V was trimmed by 5 bases and J by 2 bases, leaving 13 bases between them. The CDR3 coding sequence is TGTGCCAGCAGCCCCGAGAGTTTGCCCTACAATGAGCAGTTCTTC. Translated, it gives CASSPESLPYNEQFF.

CDR3 nucleotides: TGTGCCAGTAGTATCAGGCAGGGGGCGATCGGGGAGCTGTTTTTT. It encodes CASSIRQGAIGELFF. The rearrangement joins TRBV19 to TRBJ2-2, with 8 positions matching TRBD1. The V gene end was trimmed by 3 bases and the J gene end by 7 bases; junction bases not matched to a gene: 7. CDR1 and CDR2 (germline): LNHDA, SQIVND (reference sequence). This CDR3 is built from 15 residues.

This chain joins TRBV4-3 and TRBJ2-3; 7 bases line up with TRBD1. With V trimmed by 1 base and J by 3 bases, 4 bases remained unmatched. Looked up from germline, CDR1 is LGHNA and CDR2 is YSLEER. This CDR3 region has 15 residues. The CDR3 DNA is TGCGCCAGCAGCCAAGGGACAGGTTGGACAGATACGCAGTATTTT. Protein product: CASSQGTGWTDTQYF.

V gene TRBV6-5 combines with J gene TRBJ2-7; D unresolved. The CDR3 runs 14 residues. CDR1 is MNHEY, CDR2 SVGAGI, per germline. Trimming left V 2 bases short and J 4 bases short, with 12 bases between. In DNA form, the CDR3 reads TGTGCCAGCAGTTACGTTCCGACGGAGTACGAGCAGTACTTC. Amino acids: CASSYVPTEYEQYF.

The chain carries TRBV30 and TRBJ2-3; TRBD1 aligns across 7 bases. V gave up 5 bases and J gave up 1 base; unmatched junction bases: 6. Germline assignment: CDR1 GTSNPN and CDR2 SVGIG (reference sequence). The CDR3 is 14 amino acids. The CDR3 spells CAWSGGARTDTQYF. In DNA, the CDR3 is TGTGCCTGGTCAGGGGGAGCCCGCACAGATACGCAGTATTTT. Based on the CDR3 plus reference TRBV30 and TRBJ2-3, the full variable domain is SQTIHQWPATLVQPVGSPLSLECTVEGTSNPNLYWYRQAAGRGLQLLFYSVGIGQISSEVPQNLSASRPQDRQFILSSKKLLLSDSGFYLCAWSGGARTDTQYFGPGTRLTVL.

J is TRBJ2-7 and V is TRBV13; D is undetermined. Deletions cut 2 bases from V and 1 base from J, with 6 bases between. CDR3 size: 13 residues. CDR1 and CDR2 (germline): PRHDT, FYEKMQ (reference sequence). The CDR3 region is CASSLPVSYEQYF. CDR3 nucleotides: TGTGCCAGCAGCTTACCGGTATCCTACGAGCAGTACTTC.

This sequence joins TRBV19 and TRBJ1-5; TRBD1 is a possible D gene (5 bases). Germline V gives CDR1 LNHDA, CDR2 SQIVND (reference sequence). The V end was cut by 5 bases, the J end by 6 bases, with 11 bases between. The CDR3 runs 13 residues. The CDR3 DNA follows: TGTGCCAGTAGTCGGGGGTATAGTCAGCCCCAGCATTTT. This codes for CASSRGYSQPQHF.

The chain combines TRBV7-9 with TRBJ1-1; unclear D gene. The germline V gene encodes CDR1 SEHNR and CDR2 FQNEAQ (reference sequence). The CDR3 is made up of 12 amino acids. V was cut by 5 bases and J by 7 bases, with 11 bases left in between. CDR3 sequence (DNA): TGTGCCAGCAGCCGCGGAGGGAGTGAAGCTTTCTTT. Amino acids: CASSRGGSEAFF.

This clone has a handful of counts. A read error may produce the germline difference seen at one junction end. The rearrangement joins TRBV7-9 to TRBJ1-1; D unresolved. Germline CDR1 is SEHNR and CDR2 is FQNEAQ (reference sequence). The CDR3 sequence is 15 residues long. Here the CDR3 reads CSSTQPVGEGTEAFF. Written as DNA, the CDR3 is TGTTCCAGCACCCAACCGGTGGGTGAGGGCACTGAAGCTTTCTTT.

CDR3: CASSYSEGYTEAFF. The CDR3 DNA reads TGTGCCAGCAGTTACTCGGAGGGGTACACTGAAGCTTTCTTT. The V gene is TRBV6-5, the J gene TRBJ1-1, with D possibly TRBD1 on 5 matching bases. V lost 0 bases and J lost 3, with 8 bases in between. This CDR3 has 14 residues. The germline CDR1 and CDR2 sequences are MNHEY and SVGAGI.